A single sample gave rise to the 18 T cell receptor beta chains below, sequenced in a study of radiotherapy plus CTLA-4 blockade in lung cancer (dated by TCRdb to 2016 to 2019). Libraries were built with the immunoSEQ multiplex PCR assay. In TCRdb, the immuneACCESS table is reduced to in-frame sequences with V and J assigned. These tables do not hold every clone; where another copy was compared, an unresolved V gene accounts for under half, and the others remain unexplained. Counted in this sample were tens of thousands of clones; roughly four fifths of them appeared once. The ten largest account for roughly 13% of the sample. The sequences come from peripheral blood, collected from a patient treated with radiotherapy plus ipilimumab. These receptors all come from a human donor with non-small cell lung cancer that progressed on radiotherapy plus ipilimumab.

In its sample, this clone was seen a few times. The chain employs TRBV28 and TRBJ2-7, with D possibly matching TRBD1 (5 bases). Looked up from germline, CDR1 is MDHEN and CDR2 is SYDVKM. Trimming shortened V by 4 bases and J by 5 bases, and 9 bases separated the two germline ends. The length of the CDR3 is 12 residues. The CDR3 loop is CASSSGNHEQYF. Written as DNA, the CDR3 is TGTGCCAGCAGTTCAGGGAACCACGAGCAGTACTTC.

The chain employs TRBV30 and TRBJ2-7, with no clear D. This CDR3 contains 13 residues. V was shortened by 1 base and J by 2 bases, with 9 bases between the two germline ends. Germline V CDR1 and CDR2: GTSNPN, SVGIG (reference sequence). The CDR3 protein is CAWSDGPPYEQYF. CDR3 coding DNA: TGTGCCTGGAGTGACGGTCCCCCCTACGAGCAGTACTTC.

This chain joins TRBV5-4 and TRBJ2-5, with 9 bases lining up with TRBD2. The V gene's germline CDR1 is SGHNT and CDR2 YYREEE (reference sequence). Trimming cost V 3 bases and J 5 bases; bases outside gene matches: 8. The CDR3 runs 15 residues. The CDR3 loop is CASSSERGARETQYF. The CDR3 nucleotides are TGTGCCAGCAGCTCTGAGCGGGGGGCCAGGGAGACCCAGTACTTC.

V gene TRBV28 combines with J gene TRBJ1-5; unclear D gene. The germline V gene encodes CDR1 MDHEN and CDR2 SYDVKM. This CDR3 is 13 amino acids long. Between the trimmed V and J ends, which lost 6 bases and 1 base, there was a span of 7 bases. CDR3 residues: CASSLTSNQPQHF. DNA for the CDR3: TGTGCCAGCAGCTTGACAAGCAATCAGCCCCAGCATTTT.

This chain joins TRBV5-1 and TRBJ2-2, with a tentative D call TRBD1 (6 bases). From germline, CDR1 is SGHRS and CDR2 YFSETQ. This CDR3 comprises 13 residues. V lost 9 bases, J lost 3 bases, and 12 bases lay in between. In DNA form, the CDR3 reads TGCGCCACCAGGACAGCCGACACCGGGGAGCTGTTTTTT. Protein sequence: CATRTADTGELFF.

This clone was seen a single time. This chain uses TRBV4-1 with TRBJ2-1; 11 nucleotides agree with TRBD2. The germline gives CDR1 MGHRA, CDR2 YSYEKL. V lost 3 bases and J lost 8; bases outside the gene matches: 9. This CDR3 has 16 residues. CDR3 sequence reads: CASSHLSSGRADEQFF. The CDR3, as DNA: TGCGCCAGCAGCCATCTGAGTAGCGGGAGGGCCGATGAGCAGTTCTTC.

The V and J genes are TRBV27 and TRBJ1-6; the D gene is possibly TRBD1 (5 bases). This CDR3 is built from 17 residues. The germline V gene has CDR1 MNHEY and CDR2 SMNVEV (reference sequence). V lost 0 bases and J 6 bases, leaving 15 bases between the germline ends. The CDR3 sequence is CASSLSAWGRGNSPLHF. CDR3 sequence (DNA): TGTGCCAGCAGTTTATCGGCTTGGGGACGGGGTAATTCACCCCTCCACTTT.

The CDR3 sequence is CASSQDPVLQGRGSPLHF. Here the CDR3 DNA reads TGTGCCAGCAGCCAAGACCCAGTCCTACAGGGGCGCGGTTCACCCCTCCACTTT. This rearrangement joins TRBV4-2 to TRBJ1-6, with 7 bases fitting TRBD1. V dropped 0 bases and J dropped 9; count of bases not matched to a gene: 14. Germline CDR1 LGHNA, CDR2 YNFKEQ. The CDR3 is made up of 18 amino acids.

V is TRBV6-6 and J is TRBJ1-1, with D possibly being TRBD1 (5 bases). CDR1 is MNHNY and CDR2 is SVGAGI in the germline V gene (reference sequence). Trimming stripped 6 bases from V and 5 bases from J, with 16 bases between. The CDR3 is 14 amino acids. The CDR3 region has the DNA TGTGCCAGCAGCGGCAGTGGGGAGGGGACTGAAGCTTTCTTT. Encoded protein: CASSGSGEGTEAFF.

The V gene is TRBV5-1, the J gene TRBJ2-3; 13 nucleotides align to TRBD2. V trimming: 0 bases; J trimming: 5 bases; junction bases outside the gene matches: 9. Germline V gene sequence: CDR1 SGHRS, CDR2 YFSETQ. The CDR3 consists of 18 residues. This chain's CDR3 is CASSLGETSGGAIDTQYF. CDR3 DNA: TGCGCCAGCAGCTTGGGCGAAACTAGCGGGGGGGCAATAGATACGCAGTATTTT.

The chain links TRBV7-9 to TRBJ2-7; D is uncertain. Germline V gives CDR1 SEHNR, CDR2 FQNEAQ (reference sequence). The length of the CDR3 is 14 residues. V gave up 5 bases and J gave up 5 bases, with 16 bases separating them. This chain's CDR3 is CASSPVERSDEQYF. The CDR3 DNA reads TGTGCCAGCAGCCCGGTGGAGCGTTCGGACGAGCAGTACTTC.

This clone was observed once. The chain carries TRBV18 and TRBJ1-3; 7 bases align to TRBD1. V gave up 5 bases and J gave up 3 bases; unmatched junction bases: 10. Germline-derived CDR1 and CDR2 are KGHSH and LQKENI. This CDR3 is 16 amino acids long. The CDR3 region is CASSSIGGSDGNTIYF. Written as DNA, the CDR3 is TGTGCCAGCTCATCTATAGGGGGCTCGGATGGAAACACCATATATTTT.

This clone was observed a handful of times. The chain couples TRBV5-1 to TRBJ1-2, with 7 bases matching TRBD1. The CDR3 is 13 residues long. The germline V gene encodes CDR1 SGHRS and CDR2 YFSETQ. V dropped 4 bases and J dropped 3; count of bases not matched to a gene: 3. CDR3 in amino acids: CASSHGTDYGYTF. CDR3 DNA: TGCGCCAGCAGCCACGGGACAGACTATGGCTACACCTTC. Using reference TRBV5-1 and TRBJ1-2 for the parts outside the CDR3, the full variable domain is KAGVTQTPRYLIKTRGQQVTLSCSPISGHRSVSWYQQTPGQGLQFLFEYFSETQRNKGNFPGRFSGRQFSNSRSEMNVSTLELGDSALYLCASSHGTDYGYTFGSGTRLTVV.

The chain is built from TRBV7-8 and TRBJ2-1; TRBD1 matches 7 bases. The CDR3 is 15 amino acids. The J segment lost 4 bases and the V segment lost 2 bases, leaving 5 bases of the junction unmatched. Germline V lookup: CDR1 SGHVS, CDR2 FQNEAQ. The CDR3 DNA is TGTGCCAGCAGCTTACAGGGGGTCCTATACAATGAGCAGTTCTTC. It codes for CASSLQGVLYNEQFF.

The chain links TRBV9 to TRBJ2-1; 11 bases fit TRBD2. This CDR3 is 16 amino acids long. The V and J ends lost 4 bases and 2 bases, in that order; junction bases with no gene match: 5. Germline CDR1 and CDR2: SGDLS and YYNGEE. CDR3 nucleotide sequence: TGTGCCAGCAGCACCCAGGGACTAGCGGCCTACAATGAGCAGTTCTTC. The encoded protein is CASSTQGLAAYNEQFF.

This chain links TRBV29-1 with TRBJ2-5, with TRBD1 as a possible D gene (7 bases). CDR3 size: 14 residues. Germline V gene sequence: CDR1 SQVTM, CDR2 ANQGSEA. Trimming took 7 bases from V and 5 from J, leaving 20 bases between them. CDR3 sequence reads: CSGSPGGGAETQYF. The CDR3 coding sequence is TGCAGCGGTAGCCCCGGAGGGGGCGCGGAGACCCAGTACTTC.

V and J are TRBV28 and TRBJ1-5; 10 bases align to TRBD1. CDR3 length: 15 amino acids. The ends lost 6 bases at V and 2 bases at J; junction bases unmatched: 4. Germline assignment: CDR1 MDHEN and CDR2 SYDVKM. CDR3 amino acids: CASRTGGLGNQPQHF. The DNA for the CDR3 is TGTGCCAGCAGGACAGGGGGCTTAGGCAATCAGCCCCAGCATTTT. Drawing the rest from reference TRBV28 and TRBJ1-5, the complete variable domain is DVKVTQSSRYLVKRTGEKVFLECVQDMDHENMFWYRQDPGLGLRLIYFSYDVKMKEKGDIPEGYSVSREKKERFSLILESASTNQTSMYLCASRTGGLGNQPQHFGDGTRLSIL.

J is TRBJ2-3 and V is TRBV6-1; D not resolved. CDR1 and CDR2 from the germline V gene are MNHNS and SASEGT. CDR3 size: 16 residues. Trimming cost V 1 base and J 0 bases, with 11 bases left between them. CDR3 protein: CASSEDDTSSTDTQYF. The CDR3 DNA reads as TGTGCCAGCAGTGAAGATGACACATCTAGCACAGATACGCAGTATTTT.